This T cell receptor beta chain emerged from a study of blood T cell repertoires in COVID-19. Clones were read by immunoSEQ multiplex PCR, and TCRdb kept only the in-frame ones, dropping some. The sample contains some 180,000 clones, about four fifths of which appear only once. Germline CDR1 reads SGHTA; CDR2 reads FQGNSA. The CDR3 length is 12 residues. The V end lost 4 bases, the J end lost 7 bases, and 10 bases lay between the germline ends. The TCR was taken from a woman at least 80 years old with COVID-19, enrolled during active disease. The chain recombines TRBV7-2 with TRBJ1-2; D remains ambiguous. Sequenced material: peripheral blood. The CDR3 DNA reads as TGTGCCAGCAGCTCCACAGTGGGTGGCTACACCTTC. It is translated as CASSSTVGGYTF.